This T cell receptor (beta chain) was obtained from a study of post-analysis software for immune sequencing data. The CDR3 runs to 13 residues. Germline V lookup: CDR1 SQVTM, CDR2 ANQGSEA. Trimming took off 7 bases at V and 1 base at J, with 13 bases between the two ends. Unique molecular identifiers tagged the TCR beta cDNA libraries. From 1 to 10 million T cells, 400,000 to 500,000 cDNA molecules were obtained. TCRdb independently ran MiXCR on the PCR reads; one entry per CDR3 protein. The sample lists 800,000 to 950,000 distinct CDR3 sequences, roughly 50% occurring once. Regarding the study as a whole: Among several TRBV segments more frequent in patients than controls were TRBV5-6, TRBV5-1 and TRBV20-1.

About this clonotype: Antigen: not known.

Sequenced input: blood. The sequence came from a girl aged 5-17 years with multiple sclerosis. V and J are TRBV29-1 and TRBJ1-1, with D hard to call. This CDR3 reads CSARSTGNTEAFF. Here the CDR3 DNA reads TGCAGCGCCCGATCGACGGGGAACACTGAAGCTTTCTTT.